This note documents a single TCR beta chain sequence. This specimen belongs to a study of blood T cell repertoires in COVID-19. The overall study: The analysed material was cDNA or gDNA that came from T cells, B-cell-depleted T cells, or PBMCs.

As processed by the authors: The assay estimated nucleated cells by amplifying reference gene primers. Sequencing used immunoSEQ multiplex PCR; TCRdb keeps in-frame clones, though not all of them. V and J calls and clone size are copied from that table; D and trimming were computed from the DNA. The table records more than 120,000 clones, over 80% of them present only once. The J segment lost 1 base and the V segment lost 7 bases, leaving 6 bases of the junction unmatched. This CDR3 contains 13 residues. Germline lookup yields CDR1 SQVTM and CDR2 ANQGSEA. The clonotype was recovered from a man in his fifties who had recovered from COVID-19. This chain connects TRBV29-1 to TRBJ1-1; 7 bases line up with TRBD1. Sequencing was performed on peripheral blood. CDR3 in amino acids: CSARQGENTEAFF. For the CDR3, the DNA is TGCAGCGCCAGACAGGGAGAGAACACTGAAGCTTTCTTT.